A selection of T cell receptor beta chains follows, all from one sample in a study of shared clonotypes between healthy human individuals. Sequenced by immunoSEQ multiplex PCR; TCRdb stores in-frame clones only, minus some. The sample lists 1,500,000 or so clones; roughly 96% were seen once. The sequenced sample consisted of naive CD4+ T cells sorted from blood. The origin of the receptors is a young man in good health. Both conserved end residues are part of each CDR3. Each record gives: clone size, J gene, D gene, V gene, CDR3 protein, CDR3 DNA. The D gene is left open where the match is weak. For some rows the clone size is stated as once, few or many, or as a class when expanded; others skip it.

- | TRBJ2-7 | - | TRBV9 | CASSVGDRGSYEQYF | TGTGCCAGCAGCGTAGGAGACAGAGGCTCCTACGAGCAGTACTTC
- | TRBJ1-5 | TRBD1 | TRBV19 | CASRETGISNQPQHF | TGTGCCAGTAGAGAGACAGGGATCAGCAATCAGCCCCAGCATTTT
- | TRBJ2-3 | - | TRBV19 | CASSISGTSTDTQYF | TGTGCCAGTAGTATATCTGGGACTAGCACAGATACGCAGTATTTT
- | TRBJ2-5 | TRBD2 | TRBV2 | CASSAVLAGEETQYF | TGTGCCAGCAGTGCTGTACTAGCGGGAGAAGAGACCCAGTACTTC
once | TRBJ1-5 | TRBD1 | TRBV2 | CASRDRYNQPQHF | TGTGCCAGCAGGGACAGGTACAATCAGCCCCAGCATTTT
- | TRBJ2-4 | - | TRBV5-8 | CASSLEGGINIQYF | TGTGCCAGCAGCTTAGAGGGGGGAATAAACATTCAGTACTTC
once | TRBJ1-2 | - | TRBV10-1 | CASSESRAREPYGYTF | TGCGCCAGCAGTGAGTCACGGGCTAGGGAACCTTATGGCTACACCTTC
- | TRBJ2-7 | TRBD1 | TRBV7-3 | CASSLTNRGSNGEQYF | TGTGCCAGCAGCTTAACTAACAGGGGGAGTAATGGCGAGCAGTACTTC
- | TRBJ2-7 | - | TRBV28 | CASSSSSYEQYF | TGTGCCAGCAGTTCTTCCTCCTACGAGCAGTACTTC
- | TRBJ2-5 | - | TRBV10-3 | CAISRGQETQYF | TGTGCCATCAGCAGGGGCCAAGAGACCCAGTACTTC
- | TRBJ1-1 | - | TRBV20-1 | CSARPGLRAFF | TGCAGTGCTCGCCCAGGGCTTAGGGCTTTCTTT
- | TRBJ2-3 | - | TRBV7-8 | CASSPLAVSTDTQYF | TGTGCCAGCAGCCCGTTAGCGGTGAGCACAGATACGCAGTATTTT
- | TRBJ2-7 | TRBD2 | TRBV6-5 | CASSRTWGGSEQYF | TGTGCCAGCAGCCGCACATGGGGAGGGTCAGAGCAGTACTTC
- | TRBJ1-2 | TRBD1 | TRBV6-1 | CASSEPGQGFGYTF | TGTGCCAGCAGTGAGCCGGGACAGGGTTTCGGCTACACCTTC
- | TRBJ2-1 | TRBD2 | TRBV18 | CASSELAGGEQFF | TGTGCCAGCTCAGAACTAGCGGGAGGGGAGCAGTTCTTC
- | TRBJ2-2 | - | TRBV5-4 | CASSLVGHSTGELFF | TGTGCCAGCAGCTTGGTGGGACACAGCACCGGGGAGCTGTTTTTT
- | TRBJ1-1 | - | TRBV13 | CASSPRDILNTEAFF | TGTGCCAGCAGCCCCCGAGACATCCTCAACACTGAAGCTTTCTTT
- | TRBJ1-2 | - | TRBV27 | CASRSHRLNYGYTF | TGTGCCAGCCGCTCCCACAGACTCAACTATGGCTACACCTTC
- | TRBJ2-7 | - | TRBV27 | CARPYYEQYF | TGTGCCAGACCTTACTACGAGCAGTACTTC
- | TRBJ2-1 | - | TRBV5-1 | CASSLESSVYRFF | TGCGCCAGCAGCTTGGAGTCGTCCGTTTATCGGTTCTTC
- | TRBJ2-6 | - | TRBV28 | CASTPAKGWANVLTF | TGTGCCAGCACCCCTGCGAAGGGCTGGGCCAACGTCCTGACTTTC
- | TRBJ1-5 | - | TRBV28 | CASRQQGRGNQPQHF | TGTGCCAGCAGGCAACAGGGCCGGGGCAATCAGCCCCAGCATTTT
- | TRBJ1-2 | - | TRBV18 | CASSPAGNYGYTF | TGTGCCAGCTCACCAGCGGGAAACTATGGCTACACCTTC
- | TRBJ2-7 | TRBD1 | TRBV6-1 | CASTDRGHYEQYF | TGTGCCAGCACGGACAGGGGGCACTACGAGCAGTACTTC
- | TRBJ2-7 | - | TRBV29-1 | CSVAASLGYEQYF | TGCAGCGTGGCCGCAAGTTTGGGCTACGAGCAGTACTTC
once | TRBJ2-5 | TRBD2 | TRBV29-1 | CSVAGGGEETQYF | TGCAGCGTTGCCGGCGGGGGGGAAGAGACCCAGTACTTC
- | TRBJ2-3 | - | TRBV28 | CASSLRGDTQYF | TGTGCCAGCAGCTTGCGGGGAGATACGCAGTATTTT
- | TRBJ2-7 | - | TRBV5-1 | CASSIEYEQYF | TGCGCCAGCAGCATTGAGTACGAGCAGTACTTC
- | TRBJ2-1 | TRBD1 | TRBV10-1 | CASSKGQNNEQFF | TGCGCCAGCAGCAAGGGACAGAACAATGAGCAGTTCTTC
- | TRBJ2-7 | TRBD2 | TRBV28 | CASSPYGGVGYEQYF | TGTGCCAGCAGTCCTTATGGGGGGGTAGGCTACGAGCAGTACTTC
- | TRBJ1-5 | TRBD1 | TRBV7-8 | CASSPGTVLSNQPQHF | TGTGCCAGCAGCCCTGGGACAGTCCTTAGCAATCAGCCCCAGCATTTT
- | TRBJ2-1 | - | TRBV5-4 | CASSLEAVEAEQFF | TGTGCCAGCAGCTTGGAAGCGGTGGAGGCTGAGCAGTTCTTC
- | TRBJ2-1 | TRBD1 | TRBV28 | CASSYRGQTFNEQFF | TGTGCCAGCAGTTACAGGGGACAGACCTTCAATGAGCAGTTCTTC
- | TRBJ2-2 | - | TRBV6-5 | CASSSPMGDTGELFF | TGTGCCAGCAGTTCCCCCATGGGCGATACCGGGGAGCTGTTTTTT
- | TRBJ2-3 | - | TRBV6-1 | CASSDQGTDTQYF | TGTGCCAGCAGTGATCAGGGCACAGATACGCAGTATTTT
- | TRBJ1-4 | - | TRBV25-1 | CASRKLFF | TGTGCCAGTCGGAAACTGTTTTTT
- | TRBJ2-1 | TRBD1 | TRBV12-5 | CASGPGQGTGYNEQFF | TGTGCTAGTGGCCCGGGACAGGGAACGGGCTACAATGAGCAGTTCTTC
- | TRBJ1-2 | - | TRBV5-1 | CASSLGEAYGYTF | TGCGCCAGCAGCTTGGGCGAAGCGTATGGCTACACCTTC
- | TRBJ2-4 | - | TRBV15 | CATSRADTYGKNIQYF | TGTGCCACCAGCAGAGCTGACACTTATGGGAAAAACATTCAGTACTTC
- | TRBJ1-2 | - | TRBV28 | CASSPPPGRNNYGYTF | TGTGCCAGCAGTCCCCCTCCGGGACGGAATAACTATGGCTACACCTTC
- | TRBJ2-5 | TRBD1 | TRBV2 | CASGRDRESETQYF | TGTGCCAGCGGTCGGGACAGGGAATCGGAGACCCAGTACTTC
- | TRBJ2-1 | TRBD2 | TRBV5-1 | CASSPDRLANYNEQFF | TGCGCCAGCAGCCCAGATAGACTAGCGAACTACAATGAGCAGTTCTTC
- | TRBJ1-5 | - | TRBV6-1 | CASGSRVPSEPQHF | TGTGCCTCCGGTTCCAGGGTCCCAAGTGAGCCCCAGCATTTT
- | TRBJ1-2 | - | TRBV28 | CASSLRETNYGYTF | TGTGCCAGCAGCCTGCGGGAGACAAACTATGGCTACACCTTC
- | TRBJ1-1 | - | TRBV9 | CASSVGLGSSTEAFF | TGTGCCAGCAGCGTAGGCTTAGGGTCATCCACTGAAGCTTTCTTT
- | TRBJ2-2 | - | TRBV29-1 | CSVGTSNTGELFF | TGCAGCGTTGGGACGTCGAACACCGGGGAGCTGTTTTTT
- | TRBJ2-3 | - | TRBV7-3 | CASSSAHPGATSNTQYF | TGTGCCAGCAGCTCCGCTCACCCTGGGGCCACCTCCAATACGCAGTATTTT
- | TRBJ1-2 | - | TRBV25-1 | CASSERNRGYTF | TGTGCCAGCAGTGAACGGAACCGTGGCTACACCTTC
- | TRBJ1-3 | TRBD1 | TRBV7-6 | CASSLWTGGHFGNTIYF | TGTGCCAGCAGCCTTTGGACAGGAGGTCACTTTGGAAACACCATATATTTT
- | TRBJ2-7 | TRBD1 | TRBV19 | CASSLPGQGPYEQYF | TGTGCCAGTAGTCTCCCGGGACAGGGCCCCTACGAGCAGTACTTC
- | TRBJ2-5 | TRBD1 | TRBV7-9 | CASSFAEGTAVTQYF | TGTGCCAGCAGCTTTGCCGAAGGGACAGCAGTGACCCAGTACTTC
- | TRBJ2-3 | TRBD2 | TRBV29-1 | CSGRGGQVGPDTQYF | TGCAGCGGCCGGGGGGGGCAGGTTGGCCCAGATACGCAGTATTTT
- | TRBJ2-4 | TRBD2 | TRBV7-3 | CASSLTRTSGNIQYF | TGTGCCAGCAGCTTAACGCGAACTAGCGGAAACATTCAGTACTTC
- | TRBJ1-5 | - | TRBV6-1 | CASSRKDSNQPQHF | TGTGCCAGCAGCCGGAAGGACAGCAATCAGCCCCAGCATTTT
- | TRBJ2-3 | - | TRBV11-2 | CASSSRPDRTDTQYF | TGTGCCAGCAGCTCCCGTCCCGACCGGACAGATACGCAGTATTTT
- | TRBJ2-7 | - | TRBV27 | CASSGGPVQYF | TGTGCCAGCAGTGGGGGGCCGGTGCAGTACTTC
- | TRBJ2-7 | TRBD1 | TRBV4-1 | CASSQGLRLTGAYEQYF | TGCGCCAGCAGCCAAGGTCTCAGGCTTACAGGGGCATACGAGCAGTACTTC
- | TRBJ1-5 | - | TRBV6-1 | CASTVWDQPQHF | TGTGCCAGCACCGTCTGGGATCAGCCCCAGCATTTT
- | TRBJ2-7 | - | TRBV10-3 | CAISESTVSYEQYF | TGTGCCATCAGTGAGTCTACGGTCTCCTACGAGCAGTACTTC